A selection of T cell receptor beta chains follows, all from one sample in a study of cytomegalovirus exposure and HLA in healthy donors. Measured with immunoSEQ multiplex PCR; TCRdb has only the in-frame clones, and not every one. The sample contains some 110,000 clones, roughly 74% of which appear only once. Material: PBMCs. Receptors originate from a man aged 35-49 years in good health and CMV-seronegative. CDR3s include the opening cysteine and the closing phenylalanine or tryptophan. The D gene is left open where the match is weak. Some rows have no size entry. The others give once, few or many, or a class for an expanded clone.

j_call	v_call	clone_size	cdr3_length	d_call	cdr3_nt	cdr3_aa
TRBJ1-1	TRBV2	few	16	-	TGTGCCAGCAGTGAAGCAACCCAGGGGTGGAACACTGAAGCTTTCTTT	CASSEATQGWNTEAFF
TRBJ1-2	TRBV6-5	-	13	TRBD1	TGTGCCAGCAGTTTACAGGGGTTACCGGGCTACACCTTC	CASSLQGLPGYTF
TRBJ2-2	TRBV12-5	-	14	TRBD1	TGCCGAACCGGGACAGGGCTTAACACCGGGGAGCTGTTTTTT	CRTGTGLNTGELFF
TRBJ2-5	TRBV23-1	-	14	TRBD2	TGCGCCAGCAGTCGGACTAGCGTTGGTAGGGCCCAGTACTTC	CASSRTSVGRAQYF
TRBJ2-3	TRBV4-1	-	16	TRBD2	TGCGCCAGCAGCCAAGGCCCGCGGGGGGGCCAAGATACGCAGTATTTT	CASSQGPRGGQDTQYF
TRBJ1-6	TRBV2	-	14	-	TGTGCCAGCAGTTTGGAAGGAGTTGATTCACCCCTCCACTTT	CASSLEGVDSPLHF
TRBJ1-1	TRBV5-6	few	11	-	TGTGCCAGCAGCCAGGGAACCAAAGCTTTCTTT	CASSQGTKAFF
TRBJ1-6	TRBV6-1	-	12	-	TGTGCCAGCAGGGAACGGGTGTCACCCCTCCACTTT	CASRERVSPLHF
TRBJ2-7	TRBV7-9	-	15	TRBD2	TGTGCCAGCAGCCGGGCAGCGGGGACGTCCTACGAGCAGTACTTC	CASSRAAGTSYEQYF
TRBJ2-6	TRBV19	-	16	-	TGTGCCAGTAACCCCGGCGGCGCCTCTGGGGCCAACGTCCTGACTTTC	CASNPGGASGANVLTF
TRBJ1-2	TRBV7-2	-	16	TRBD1	TGTGCCAGCAGCTTAGCCCCGACAGGGGCGGTGTATGGCTACACCTTC	CASSLAPTGAVYGYTF
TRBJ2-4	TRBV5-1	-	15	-	TGCGCCAGCGCAATAACTGGGGGCGCGGCGAACATTCAGTACTTC	CASAITGGAANIQYF
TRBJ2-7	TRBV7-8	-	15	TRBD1	TGTGCCAGCAGCTTGGCAGACAGGGGAACCTACGAGCAGTACTTC	CASSLADRGTYEQYF
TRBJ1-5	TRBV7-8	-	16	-	TGTGCCAGCAGCGTCGGGGACAACCGTAGCAATCAGCCCCAGCATTTT	CASSVGDNRSNQPQHF
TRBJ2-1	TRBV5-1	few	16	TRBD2	TGCGCCAGCAGTACAGGACTAGCGGGGTTGAGTAATGAGCAGTTCTTC	CASSTGLAGLSNEQFF
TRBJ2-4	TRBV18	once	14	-	TGTGCCAGCTCACCACAGGCCCGGGATGACATTCAGTACTTC	CASSPQARDDIQYF
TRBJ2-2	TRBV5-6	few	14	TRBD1	TGTGCCAGCAGCTGGGGACAGGTATCCGGGGAGCTGTTTTTT	CASSWGQVSGELFF
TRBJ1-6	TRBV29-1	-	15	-	TGCAGCGTACTAACGGGGGGGGCTGGTAATTCACCCCTCCACTTT	CSVLTGGAGNSPLHF
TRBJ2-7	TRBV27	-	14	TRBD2	TGTGCCAGCAGTTTTGGGGGGGGTGAGTACGAGCAGTACTTC	CASSFGGGEYEQYF
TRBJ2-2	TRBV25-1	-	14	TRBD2	TGTGCCACCACCCGGGAGGAGGGCACCGGGGAGCTGTTTTTT	CATTREEGTGELFF
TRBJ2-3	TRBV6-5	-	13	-	TGTGCCAGCAGTTACGTCGGGTCTCTTACGCAGTATTTT	CASSYVGSLTQYF
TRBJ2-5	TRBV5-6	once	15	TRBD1	TGTGCCAGCAGCTTTGGGCAGGGGGCAACGGAGACCCAGTACTTC	CASSFGQGATETQYF
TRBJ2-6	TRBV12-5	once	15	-	TGTGCTAGTGGTTTACTGAGCTCTGGGGCCAACGTCCTGACTTTC	CASGLLSSGANVLTF
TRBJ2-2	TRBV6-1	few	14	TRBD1	TGTGCCAGCCGAAGGGACAGTGCGATCGGGGAGCTGTTTTTT	CASRRDSAIGELFF
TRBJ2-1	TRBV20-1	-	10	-	TGCAGTGCCCTGCGCGATGAGCAGTTCTTC	CSALRDEQFF
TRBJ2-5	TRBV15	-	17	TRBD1	TGTGCCACCAGCAGAGATTACGGGACAGGGGACCAAGAGACCCAGTACTTC	CATSRDYGTGDQETQYF
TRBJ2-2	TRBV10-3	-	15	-	TGTGCCATCAGTGTTGACAGGGCGGGGACCGGGGAGCTGTTTTTT	CAISVDRAGTGELFF
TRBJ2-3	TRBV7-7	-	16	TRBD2	TGTGCCAGCAGCATCGGACTAGCGGGAAGCACAGATACGCAGTATTTT	CASSIGLAGSTDTQYF
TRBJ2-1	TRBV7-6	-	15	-	TGTGCCAGCAGCTTAGGACGGGGGGCCCACAATGAGCAGTTCTTC	CASSLGRGAHNEQFF
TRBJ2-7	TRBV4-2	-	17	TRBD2	TGTGCCAGCAGCCTGATAGGACCACAGGGGACTAGCTACGAACAGTACTTC	CASSLIGPQGTSYEQYF
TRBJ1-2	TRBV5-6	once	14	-	TGTGCCAGCAGCTACCAGGGGCTAGACTATGGCTACACCTTC	CASSYQGLDYGYTF
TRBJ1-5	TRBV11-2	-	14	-	TGTGCCAGCAGCTTAGACAGGGGTAATCAGCCCCAGCATTTT	CASSLDRGNQPQHF
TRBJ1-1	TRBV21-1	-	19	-	TGTGCCAGCAGCAATTACGGGACAGGGGGCGAAAGACGGCTCGCTGAAGCTTTCTTT	CASSNYGTGGERRLAEAFF
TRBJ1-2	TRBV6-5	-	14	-	TGTGCCAGCAACCCGCGGTCTTCTAACTATGGCTACACCTTC	CASNPRSSNYGYTF
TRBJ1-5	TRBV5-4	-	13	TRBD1	TGTGCCAGCAGCTTGGACAGGGGTCAGCCCCAGCATTTT	CASSLDRGQPQHF
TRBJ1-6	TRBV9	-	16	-	TGTGCCAGCAGCCTCTCCGGGTCGGCAAGTAATTCACCCCTCCACTTT	CASSLSGSASNSPLHF
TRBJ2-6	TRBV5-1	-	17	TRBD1	TGCGCCAGCAGCCTGGACAGGGGGCTCTCTGGGGCCAACGTCCTGACTTTC	CASSLDRGLSGANVLTF
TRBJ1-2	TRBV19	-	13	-	TGTGCCAGTAGTATAACAGAAAACTATGGCTACACCTTC	CASSITENYGYTF
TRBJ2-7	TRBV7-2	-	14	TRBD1	TGTGCCAGCAGCACTCGGACAGGGAAATACGAGCAGTACTTC	CASSTRTGKYEQYF
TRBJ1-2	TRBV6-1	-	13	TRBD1	TGTGCCAGCAGTGAAGCGGGAGGGACAGGCCAAGGCTTC	CASSEAGGTGQGF
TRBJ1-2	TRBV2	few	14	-	TGTGCCAGCAACGTGAGACAGATTAACTATGGCTACACCTTC	CASNVRQINYGYTF
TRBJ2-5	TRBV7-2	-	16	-	TGTGCCAGCAGCTTAGGGATTCAGGAACACCTAGAGACCCAGTACTTC	CASSLGIQEHLETQYF
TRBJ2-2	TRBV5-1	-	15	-	TGCGCCAGCAGCTTGGCGCAGGGCTCCACCGGGGAGCTGTTTTTT	CASSLAQGSTGELFF
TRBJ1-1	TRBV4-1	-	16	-	TGCGCCAGCAGCCAAGACACAGGGTTTGAAGACACTGAAGCTTTCTTT	CASSQDTGFEDTEAFF
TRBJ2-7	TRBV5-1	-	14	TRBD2	TGCGCCAGCAGCTTAGCGGGGGGCGCGGACGAGCAGTACTTC	CASSLAGGADEQYF
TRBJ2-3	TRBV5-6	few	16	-	TGTGCCAGCAGCTTGTTAGGGAGCGGTGCCACAGATACGCAGTATTTT	CASSLLGSGATDTQYF
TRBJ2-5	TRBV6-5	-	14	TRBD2	TGTGCCAGCAGTCCCGGGACTAGCGCGAAGACCCAGTACTTC	CASSPGTSAKTQYF
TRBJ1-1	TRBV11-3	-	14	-	TGTGCCAGCAGCTTAGGCCACATGAACACTGAAGCTTTCTTT	CASSLGHMNTEAFF
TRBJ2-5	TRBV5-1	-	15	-	TGCGCCACCCGCGTGGGCAGTGGTCCCCAAGAGACCCAGTACTTC	CATRVGSGPQETQYF
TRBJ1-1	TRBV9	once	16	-	TGTGCCAGCACCCCCTGGGCGGGCCCACTGAACACTGAAGCTTTCTTT	CASTPWAGPLNTEAFF